Below, one T cell receptor (beta chain) is given with its context. No antigen is known for it. Method: immunoSEQ multiplex PCR; TCRdb's copy keeps in-frame clones and lacks some. The repertoire consists of 13,000 or so clones, with about 94% occurring once and the leading ten covering about 2.7%. The data stem from a study of neoadjuvant nivolumab and ipilimumab in lung cancer. Study in general: The combination arm added day-1 ipilimumab 1 mg/kg to nivolumab 3 mg/kg on days 1, 15, 29. Study findings and constraints: Pathologic regression was not significantly tied to TCR clonality. TCR sequencing covered a small number of samples. Only two of four nivolumab-treated tumors gained richness and clonality by surgery.

Sequencing was performed on peripheral blood, taken after neoadjuvant nivolumab, alone or with ipilimumab, at or shortly before surgery. The clonotype comes from an adult with non-small cell lung cancer.

This CDR3 reads CASSQGSEGNGRDTQYF. CDR3 coding DNA: TGTGCCAGCAGCCAAGGATCGGAGGGGAACGGACGGGATACGCAGTATTTT. V usage is TRBV4-2 and J usage is TRBJ2-3; TRBD2 is a possible D gene (6 bases). Trimming left V 1 base short and J 6 bases short, with 20 bases between. Germline CDR1 and CDR2: LGHNA and YNFKEQ. The CDR3 is 17 amino acids.